Below, 25 T cell receptor beta chains from the same sample are listed, as sequenced in a study of shared clonotypes between healthy human individuals. Repertoires were generated with immunoSEQ multiplex PCR, while TCRdb's copy carries only in-frame clones and drops some. The data show 1.4 million to 1.5 million clones, with over 95% seen just once and over 1% held by the top ten. The sequencing sample was made of naive CD4+ T cells sorted from blood. The subset denotes: CD45RA+ positively selected. The receptor source for this set is a man aged 25-45 years in good health.

This clone has a single count. The chain links TRBV25-1 to TRBJ2-7; 8 bases match TRBD1. This CDR3 is 15 amino acids long. Trimming cost V 5 bases and J 10 bases; bases outside gene matches: 16. Germline CDR1 reads MGHDK; CDR2 reads SYGVNS. For the CDR3, the DNA is TGTGCCAGCAGTTGGGGTAGGGACAGGACCTTAAATCAGTACTTC. Residues: CASSWGRDRTLNQYF.

The chain joins TRBV28 to TRBJ1-5, with unresolved D. V lost 2 bases and J 0 bases, leaving 14 bases between the germline ends. Germline V CDR1 and CDR2: MDHEN, SYDVKM. The CDR3 contains 17 residues. The CDR3 DNA reads as TGTGCCAGCAGTTTAAGTGAAGGAGTTTATAGCAATCAGCCCCAGCATTTT. Translation: CASSLSEGVYSNQPQHF.

The chain couples TRBV27 to TRBJ1-4, with 8 bases that match TRBD1. The CDR3 sequence is 16 residues long. V lost 6 bases and J lost 5; bases outside the gene matches: 11. Germline V lookup: CDR1 MNHEY, CDR2 SMNVEV (reference sequence). CDR3 residues: CASSPDRVRFNEKLFF. The CDR3 DNA sequence: TGTGCCAGCAGCCCGGACAGGGTACGCTTCAATGAAAAACTGTTTTTT.

The chain uses TRBV11-2 and TRBJ2-7; maybe TRBD2 (7 bases). The CDR3 is made up of 12 amino acids. V was cut by 5 bases and J by 5 bases, with 10 bases left in between. Germline V gene lookup returns CDR1 SGHAT and CDR2 FQNNGV. The CDR3, as DNA: TGTGCCAGCAGCACGGGGGGCAACGAGCAGTACTTC. Its protein is CASSTGGNEQYF.

The chain joins TRBV18 to TRBJ2-2, with 7 bases fitting TRBD1. V dropped 5 bases and J dropped 2; count of bases not matched to a gene: 11. The CDR3 is made up of 17 amino acids. CDR1 and CDR2 (germline): KGHSH, LQKENI. DNA for the CDR3: TGTGCCAGCTCATTCCTGAGTCGGGACAGAAACACCGGGGAGCTGTTTTTT. Protein: CASSFLSRDRNTGELFF.

The chain has TRBV6-5 and TRBJ2-1; unclear D gene. Trimming took off 0 bases at V and 5 bases at J, with 5 bases between the two ends. The CDR3 extends over 13 amino acids. CDR1 and CDR2 from the germline V gene are MNHEY and SVGAGI. The CDR3 DNA follows: TGTGCCAGCAGTTACTCCCCACACAATGAGCAGTTCTTC. Translating gives CASSYSPHNEQFF.

This rearrangement joins TRBV29-1 to TRBJ2-2; D tentatively fits TRBD1 or TRBD2 (6 bases each). This CDR3 is 13 amino acids long. The germline V gene encodes CDR1 SQVTM and CDR2 ANQGSEA. V lost 6 bases and J lost 5, with 13 bases in between. The CDR3 region has the DNA TGCAGCGTGGGGGGCCGAAGAACCGGGGAGCTGTTTTTT. Translation: CSVGGRRTGELFF.

The genes are TRBV5-1 and TRBJ1-5; D is unresolved. The CDR3 covers 14 residues. Germline V lookup: CDR1 SGHRS, CDR2 YFSETQ. Trimming cost V 1 base and J 9 bases, with 14 bases left between them. The CDR3 DNA follows: TGCGCCAGCAGCTTGAATGATTTCGTCGGGCCCCAGCATTTT. Translated, it gives CASSLNDFVGPQHF.

Points on this clone: Other DNA sequences in this sample translate to the same CDR3. The rearrangement links TRBV28 to TRBJ1-5; D uncertain. The V gene lost 1 base and the J gene lost 2 bases, with 6 bases spanning the gap. The CDR3 totals 14 residues. Looked up from germline, CDR1 is MDHEN and CDR2 is SYDVKM. CDR3 sequence reads: CASSLFTGNQPQHF. CDR3 DNA sequence: TGTGCCAGCAGTTTATTCACAGGCAATCAGCCCCAGCATTTT. The whole variable domain, filled in from reference TRBV28 and TRBJ1-5, reads DVKVTQSSRYLVKRTGEKVFLECVQDMDHENMFWYRQDPGLGLRLIYFSYDVKMKEKGDIPEGYSVSREKKERFSLILESASTNQTSMYLCASSLFTGNQPQHFGDGTRLSIL.

The chain couples TRBV14 to TRBJ2-3; no definite D call. Germline CDR1 reads SGHDN; CDR2 reads FVKESK. V was shortened by 0 bases and J by 5 bases, with 12 bases between the two germline ends. The CDR3 sequence is 15 residues long. CDR3 protein: CASSQEMPYLDTQYF. The CDR3 DNA follows: TGTGCCAGCAGCCAAGAAATGCCTTATCTAGATACGCAGTATTTT.

This clone was detected only once. The rearrangement joins TRBV27 to TRBJ2-6, with a possible D match to TRBD1 (5 bases). The V gene lost 5 bases and the J gene lost 0 bases, with 14 bases spanning the gap. In germline, CDR1 is MNHEY, CDR2 SMNVEV (reference sequence). The CDR3 has 17 residues. The chain's CDR3 is CASSNHRPASGANVLTF. CDR3 nucleotides: TGTGCCAGCAGTAACCACAGGCCGGCCTCTGGGGCCAACGTCCTGACTTTC.

The chain uses TRBV19 and TRBJ2-5; D possibly corresponds to TRBD1 (6 bases). CDR1 and CDR2 (germline): LNHDA, SQIVND (reference sequence). V was clipped by 5 bases and J by 3 bases, with 19 bases between them. The CDR3 sequence is 16 residues long. The CDR3 protein is CASSHPAPGQEETQYF. CDR3 DNA sequence: TGTGCCAGTAGTCACCCGGCCCCGGGACAAGAAGAGACCCAGTACTTC.

V and J are TRBV7-2 and TRBJ2-7; TRBD2 aligns across 11 bases. Trimming took 0 bases from V and 2 from J; bases not matched to a gene: 18. The CDR3 runs 21 residues. CDR1 and CDR2 (germline): SGHTA, FQGNSA. The CDR3 region has the DNA TGTGCCAGCAGCTTAGCTATACCCCTACGACTAGCGGGGCGGATTCCCTACGAGCAGTACTTC. This translates into CASSLAIPLRLAGRIPYEQYF.

The CDR3 spells CASSSLRMVQGFDEQYF. DNA of the CDR3: TGTGCCAGCAGCTCGCTGCGAATGGTACAGGGTTTTGACGAGCAGTACTTC. This sequence joins TRBV7-9 and TRBJ2-7; possible D gene TRBD1, 6 bases. CDR3 size: 17 residues. Per the germline V gene, CDR1 is SEHNR and CDR2 is FQNEAQ (reference sequence). Trimming stripped 4 bases from V and 5 bases from J, with 24 bases between.

Remarks on this clone: At one boundary the junction diverges from the germline segment, which might be a read error. The genes are TRBV11-2 and TRBJ2-5, with D uncertain. This CDR3 is built from 11 residues. Germline CDR1 reads SGHAT; CDR2 reads FQNNGV. The CDR3 DNA is TGTGCCAGCACCTTAGGAAAGACCCAGTACTTC. Its translation: CASTLGKTQYF.

The rearrangement links TRBV18 to TRBJ1-2; D is undetermined. In germline, CDR1 is KGHSH, CDR2 LQKENI. The V end lost 2 bases, the J end lost 3 bases, and 7 bases lay between the germline ends. The CDR3 has 13 residues. The CDR3 sequence is CASSPAWDYGYTF. The DNA for the CDR3 is TGTGCCAGCTCACCAGCTTGGGACTATGGCTACACCTTC.

The chain links TRBV18 to TRBJ2-2, with D tentatively TRBD1 (6 bases). In germline, CDR1 is KGHSH, CDR2 LQKENI. The V and J ends lost 8 bases and 5 bases respectively, with 15 bases between them. CDR3 length equals 14 residues. CDR3 sequence: CASRTVGGTGELFF. The CDR3 DNA sequence: TGTGCCAGCAGGACAGTTGGAGGTACCGGGGAGCTGTTTTTT.

The rearrangement links TRBV6-4 to TRBJ2-1; 9 bases are shared with TRBD1. The CDR3 length is 15 residues. From germline, CDR1 is MRHNA and CDR2 SNTAGT. V gave up 6 bases and J gave up 1 base; unmatched junction bases: 4. CDR3 residues: CASSAGTGSYNEQFF. CDR3 bases: TGTGCCAGCAGCGCCGGGACAGGGTCCTACAATGAGCAGTTCTTC.

The rearrangement uses TRBV10-3 and TRBJ1-1; 9 positions match TRBD1. Germline assignment: CDR1 ENHRY and CDR2 SYGVKD. This CDR3 has 13 residues. The V gene end was trimmed by 6 bases and the J gene end by 3 bases; junction bases not matched to a gene: 2. The CDR3 sequence: CAIRRDRDTEAFF. CDR3 DNA sequence: TGTGCCATCAGGAGGGACAGGGACACTGAAGCTTTCTTT.

This clone was recorded only once. The chain is built from TRBV5-1 and TRBJ2-1, with 10 bases that match TRBD2. Germline-derived CDR1 and CDR2 are SGHRS and YFSETQ. With V trimmed by 4 bases and J by 5 bases, 18 bases remained unmatched. The CDR3 has 19 residues. The CDR3 is CASSLLSNWGTSDHNEQFF. The DNA for the CDR3 is TGCGCCAGCAGCCTCCTAAGTAATTGGGGGACTAGCGACCACAATGAGCAGTTCTTC.

This chain connects TRBV2 to TRBJ1-4; D gene ambiguous. The germline V and J ends were trimmed by 6 bases and 8 bases, with 13 bases remaining between them. The germline V gene has CDR1 SNHLY and CDR2 FYNNEI. This CDR3 is 13 amino acids long. The CDR3 is CASRKGVSEKLFF. Written as DNA, the CDR3 is TGTGCCAGCAGGAAGGGTGTGTCCGAAAAACTGTTTTTT.

This clone was counted once. This chain's CDR3 is CASSLLLGDQETQYF. CDR3 DNA sequence: TGTGCCAGCAGCTTGTTATTAGGGGACCAAGAGACCCAGTACTTC. V usage is TRBV5-4 and J usage is TRBJ2-5; weak D call: TRBD1 (5 bases). Trimming removed 1 base at V and 0 bases at J, with 10 bases between. The CDR3 contains 15 residues. From germline, CDR1 is SGHNT and CDR2 YYREEE (reference sequence).

This clone was observed a single time. The V and J genes are TRBV7-6 and TRBJ1-2; 7 bases fit TRBD1. The CDR3 is made up of 16 amino acids. The germline gives CDR1 SGHVS, CDR2 FNYEAQ. The J segment lost 4 bases and the V segment lost 1 base, leaving 9 bases of the junction unmatched. CDR3: CASSLVRDGTVYGYTF. As DNA, the CDR3 is TGTGCCAGCAGCTTAGTCCGGGACGGGACAGTCTATGGCTACACCTTC. Supplemented by reference TRBV7-6 and TRBJ1-2, the full variable domain reads GAGVSQSPRYKVTKRGQDVALRCDPISGHVSLYWYRQALGQGPEFLTYFNYEAQQDKSGLPNDRFSAERPEGSISTLTIQRTEQRDSAMYRCASSLVRDGTVYGYTFGSGTRLTVV.

The rearrangement joins TRBV11-3 to TRBJ2-2; D may be TRBD1 (5 bases). The CDR3 covers 14 residues. Per the germline V gene, CDR1 is SGHNT and CDR2 is YENEEA. V was clipped by 5 bases and J by 0 bases, with 7 bases between them. CDR3 coding DNA: TGTGCCAGCAGCAGGGGCGCGAACACCGGGGAGCTGTTTTTT. Its protein is CASSRGANTGELFF. Variable domain in full (rest from reference TRBV11-3 and TRBJ2-2): EAGVVQSPRYKIIEKKQPVAFWCNPISGHNTLYWYLQNLGQGPELLIRYENEEAVDDSQLPKDRFSAERLKGVDSTLKIQPAELGDSAVYLCASSRGANTGELFFGEGSRLTVL.

The V call is TRBV6-5, the J call TRBJ2-7, with 9 bases that match TRBD1. With 0 bases clipped from V and 3 bases from J, the junction kept 6 bases outside the gene matches. The CDR3 sequence is 16 residues long. Germline CDR1 reads MNHEY; CDR2 reads SVGAGI. As DNA, the CDR3 is TGTGCCAGCAGTTACTCCGGGACAGGGACCGACTACGAGCAGTACTTC. Its protein is CASSYSGTGTDYEQYF.